This T cell receptor (beta chain) was sequenced in a study of beta chain features in type 1 diabetes (dated by TCRdb to the late 2010s). A note on the overall study: Mean age, gender distribution, total cell number and subset yield did not differ between patients and healthy donors. Across all samples, around 100 million sorted cells were examined, and cell number per subset correlated strongly with RNA yield. Regulatory and stem cell-like memory subsets were isolated from only 8 patients and about eight healthy donors, whereas naive and central memory subsets came from all 28 donors. The study compared TCRB repertoires of sorted circulating CD4+ T cell subsets between recently diagnosed type 1 diabetes patients and matched healthy donors. The paper as a whole reports these results and caveats: In all four CD4+ subsets, TCRB CDR3 length was moderately but significantly shorter in type 1 diabetes patients. Sequencing cDNA rather than genomic DNA could over-represent highly expressing activated cells, although activation and CD3 levels did not differ between groups. PCR may preferentially amplify shorter templates, but because patient and control samples were amplified and corrected together, any resulting skew would affect both groups equally. At VDJ recombination sites, type 1 diabetes patients had fewer insertions and more deleted nucleotides, which implies abnormalities in thymic rearrangement. Because small numbers of individuals were included in the HLA sub-analyses, any influence of HLA type on TCRB rearrangement was left unresolved. Naive, central memory and regulatory TCRB repertoires appeared to be more alike among patients than among healthy donors.

As for this clone: The antigen it binds to is not known. One base away there is no much larger clone; base qualities are not given.

The entire amount of isolated RNA was reverse transcribed using the High Capacity cDNA Reverse Transcription Kit, so the sequenced TCRB transcripts were expressed ones. Deep immunoSEQ sequencing was applied to naive, central memory and regulatory T cell samples, giving an average of roughly 3.5 million total reads per sample. Sorted cells were lysed in RLT buffer and RNA was extracted with DNase-treated RNeasy Micro or Mini kits, depending on cell number. To prevent cross-contamination, every cell subset was processed on its own, while patient and healthy donor samples were processed together. Using the immunoSEQ multiplex PCR, TCRB sequences were amplified from cDNA into 87-bp fragments spanning the CDR3 region. Sequencing of the amplicons was performed on the Illumina HiSeq platform. The authors' analysis ran thus. Synthetic template baselines were used to correct PCR bias computationally, reads within Hamming distance 2 were collapsed together, and singletons that could not be merged were discarded. Reads were aligned to IMGT to assign V, D and J genes, CDR3 length, and insertions or deletions at six rearrangement sites. Within each subset, clonotype counts were normalized to sorted cell number, after which true diversity and Gini coefficients were computed with the tcR R package. Repertoire sharing was quantified using the overlap coefficient calculated on TCRB nucleotide sequences. Out-of-frame TCRB sequences from naive cells were analyzed as a proxy for the pre-selection repertoire. TCRdb took over this immuneACCESS table, retaining in-frame rearrangements with V and J assigned. Such tables are incomplete; in checked studies, under half of the missing clones stem from an unresolved V gene, and the remainder is unexplained. From that table come the V and J calls and clone size; the DNA was used to work out D and trimming. The sample table contains about 650,000 clones; only one count was recorded for roughly 12% of them. About 0.11% of the sample is held by the ten biggest clonotypes.

Each donor gave one peripheral blood draw, approximately 0.11 L on average, collected into heparinised tubes. A BD FACSAria II was used to sort naive, central memory, regulatory and stem cell-like memory CD4+ T cells with a panel that included CD45RO, CCR7, CD25, CD127, CD95 and CD27. Every sorted population had a purity above 95%. PBMCs were isolated immediately by Lymphoprep density gradient centrifugation and stained directly without culture. Samples were stained and sorted in pairs, with one healthy donor and one patient per experiment, so that batch effects were minimized. The CDR3 covers 14 residues, taking in both the cysteine and the phenylalanine. This entry keeps only the CDR3 DNA: 42 bases, framed from base 1. For CDR1 and CDR2, the germline V gene lists LGHNA and YSLEER. Trimming takes 2 bases from V and 8 bases from J, and the germline ends sit 15 bases apart.

What was sequenced was naive CD4+ T cells from blood. The label giving this sample's cell subset or site can be read as: true naive CD4+ T cells. This clonotype originated in a man younger than 40 with type 1 diabetes. The rearranged segments are TRBV4-3 and TRBJ1-2; tentative D gene TRBD1, with 6 bases matching. The CDR3 amino acid sequence is: CASSQNRQEGGYTF. The bases are TGCGCCAGCAGCCAAAACAGACAGGAGGGCGGCTACACCTTC.